One and the same sample provided the 17 T cell receptor beta chains below, sequenced in a study of regulatory T cells in long-lasting Graves disease. Time point described: newly diagnosed GD, antithyroid drugs for less than 3 months. RNA extracted from PBMCs served as the sequencing template. Arm-PCR with iRepertoire HTBI primers amplified the CDR3 regions for these TCR beta libraries. One entry per CDR3 protein, called by TCRdb with MiXCR from the multiplex PCR reads. The sample lists hundreds of thousands of distinct CDR3 sequences, 15% occurring once. The sample in question was peripheral blood mononuclear cells (PBMCs), obtained at new diagnosis, from a patient treated with antithyroid drugs. The origin of the receptors is a female donor with Graves disease.

The chain joins TRBV7-9 to TRBJ2-1, with TRBD1 identical over 10 bases. The V gene end was trimmed by 4 bases and the J gene end by 7 bases; junction bases not matched to a gene: 4. There are 14 residues in the CDR3. CDR1 and CDR2 from the germline V gene are SEHNR and FQNEAQ (reference sequence). DNA for the CDR3: TGTGCCAGCAGCTGGGGGACAGGGGAGAATGAGCAGTTCTTC. Its protein is CASSWGTGENEQFF.

There are many counts of this clonotype. The chain has TRBV7-9 and TRBJ2-7, with D uncertain. In germline, CDR1 is SEHNR, CDR2 FQNEAQ (reference sequence). The CDR3 length is 16 residues. The V and J ends lost 0 bases and 0 bases respectively, with 12 bases between them. The CDR3 loop reads CASSLATSSSSYEQYF. As DNA, the CDR3 is TGTGCCAGCAGCTTAGCAACGTCATCGAGCTCCTACGAGCAGTACTTC.

The table lists this clonotype with many counts. The rearrangement uses TRBV6-1 and TRBJ1-6, with 9 bases identical to TRBD1. The V and J ends lost 3 bases and 9 bases, in that order; junction bases with no gene match: 9. Germline V gene sequence: CDR1 MNHNS, CDR2 SASEGT. CDR3 length: 16 residues. CDR3 sequence: CASSDGGTGLFSPLHF. In DNA, the CDR3 is TGTGCCAGCAGTGATGGGGGGACAGGGTTATTTTCACCCCTCCACTTT.

This clonotype turned up a few times. The chain recombines TRBV10-3 with TRBJ1-2; D remains ambiguous. With 8 bases removed from V and 0 bases from J, the gap between germline ends came to 10 bases. The CDR3 totals 13 residues. Looked up from germline, CDR1 is ENHRY and CDR2 is SYGVKD. DNA for the CDR3: TGTGCCATCCTCACGGAAGCTAACTATGGCTACACCTTC. Translated: CAILTEANYGYTF.

This clonotype was seen a handful of times. At one end the junction does not follow the germline gene, possibly because of a read error. V and J are TRBV20-1 and TRBJ2-7, with 7 bases lining up with TRBD1. Germline V gene data show CDR1 as DFQATT and CDR2 as SNEGSKA (reference sequence). The CDR3 contains 13 residues. CDR3 sequence (DNA): TGCAGTGGGGGACAGCCCTTCTCCTACGGGCAGTACTTC. It yields the protein CSGGQPFSYGQYF.

This clonotype has a count of ten or more. Germline is not matched at one junction end, which may reflect a read error. The chain combines TRBV12-3 or TRBV12-4 with TRBJ1-5, with D possibly being TRBD1 (6 bases). The CDR3 runs to 13 residues. The CDR3 sequence: CASSLDRNQPQHF. The CDR3 region has the DNA TGTGCCAGCAGCTTAGACAGGAATCAGCCCCAGCATTTT.

This clonotype was recorded at least ten times. The rearrangement joins TRBV29-1 to TRBJ2-2; no definite D call. This CDR3 comprises 16 residues. Per the germline V gene, CDR1 is SQVTM and CDR2 is ANQGSEA. V was clipped by 4 bases and J by 3 bases, with 18 bases between them. The CDR3 region is CSVGGGSTRDTGELFF. CDR3 DNA: TGCAGCGTTGGAGGTGGCAGCACAAGAGACACCGGGGAGCTGTTTTTT.

The rearrangement links TRBV4-1 to TRBJ2-1, with 7 bases lining up with TRBD2. The ends lost 3 bases at V and 1 base at J; junction bases unmatched: 6. The germline CDR1 and CDR2 sequences are MGHRA and YSYEKL. The CDR3 totals 16 residues. The CDR3 coding sequence is TGCGCCAGCAGCCAGTCCGGGGAGGGGTCCTACAATGAGCAGTTCTTC. It codes for CASSQSGEGSYNEQFF.

The rearrangement joins TRBV7-4 to TRBJ2-1; possible D gene TRBD2, 5 bases. Germline loops: CDR1 SGHVT, CDR2 SQSDAQ. The CDR3 covers 14 residues. V lost 8 bases and J 10 bases, leaving 21 bases between the germline ends. CDR3 in DNA: TGTGCCAGCTCACCGTCGGCGGGTGGTGGGGAGCAGTTCTTC. Amino acid sequence: CASSPSAGGGEQFF.

This clonotype was observed many times. V gene TRBV20-1 combines with J gene TRBJ1-2; 8 bases map to TRBD1. V shed 6 bases, J shed 3 bases, and the junction held 6 bases outside the gene matches. CDR3 length: 13 amino acids. Germline assignment: CDR1 DFQATT and CDR2 SNEGSKA (reference sequence). CDR3 nucleotide sequence: TGCAGTGCCATGACAGGGGCGGACTATGGCTACACCTTC. Translating it yields CSAMTGADYGYTF.

This clonotype was counted many times. The chain is built from TRBV20-1 and TRBJ2-1; TRBD2 is a possible D gene (5 bases). The CDR3 sequence is 15 residues long. Germline-derived CDR1 and CDR2 are DFQATT and SNEGSKA (reference sequence). V was trimmed by 0 bases and J by 7 bases, leaving 16 bases between them. The CDR3 loop reads CSARDHSGLGNEQFF. For the CDR3, the DNA is TGCAGTGCTAGAGATCATTCGGGGTTGGGGAATGAGCAGTTCTTC.

This clonotype has a count of ten or more. The chain links TRBV27 to TRBJ2-5; 14 bases agree with TRBD2. After removal of 5 bases from V and 9 bases from J, the junction contained 5 bases not matched to a gene. The germline CDR1 and CDR2 sequences are MNHEY and SMNVEV (reference sequence). The CDR3 runs 14 residues. The CDR3 protein is CASSPGLAGVAQYF. Written as DNA, the CDR3 is TGTGCCAGCAGTCCGGGACTAGCGGGAGTGGCCCAGTACTTC.

In its sample, this clonotype was seen many times. This rearrangement joins TRBV28 to TRBJ2-7, with TRBD1 matching 7 bases. V trimming: 6 bases; J trimming: 3 bases; junction bases outside the gene matches: 14. CDR1 is MDHEN, CDR2 SYDVKM, per germline. The CDR3 runs to 16 residues. The DNA of the CDR3 is TGTGCCAGCAGCCCCGGGACAGATTACCGATACTACGAGCAGTACTTC. It specifies CASSPGTDYRYYEQYF. Combining the CDR3 with reference TRBV28 and TRBJ2-7 gives the whole variable domain DVKVTQSSRYLVKRTGEKVFLECVQDMDHENMFWYRQDPGLGLRLIYFSYDVKMKEKGDIPEGYSVSREKKERFSLILESASTNQTSMYLCASSPGTDYRYYEQYFGPGTRLTVT.

Ten or more counts support this clonotype. The chain links TRBV12-3 or TRBV12-4 to TRBJ1-1; D unresolved. V was trimmed by 4 bases and J by 7 bases, leaving 10 bases between them. The CDR3 covers 12 residues. CDR3 in DNA: TGTGCCAGCAGTTCAGTCGCGGGTGAAGCTTTCTTT. Translating gives CASSSVAGEAFF.

This clonotype has a count of ten or more. The chain employs TRBV28 and TRBJ2-7; TRBD1 matches at 8 bases. V was clipped by 7 bases and J by 7 bases; unmatched bases: 9. The V gene's germline CDR1 is MDHEN and CDR2 SYDVKM. The CDR3 has 13 amino acids. The CDR3 reads CASTTGTGWEQYF. For the CDR3, the DNA is TGTGCCAGCACCACCGGGACAGGTTGGGAGCAGTACTTC.

In regard to this clonotype: A much more abundant neighbour one base away suggests this may be a read error. The CDR3 loop reads CANSYDRGQLARTYEQYF. In DNA, the CDR3 is TGTGCCAACAGCTACGACAGGGGGCAGCTAGCGAGAACCTACGAGCAGTACTTC. The chain uses TRBV6-2 or TRBV6-3 and TRBJ2-7; TRBD1 matches 10 bases. Germline CDR1 is MNHEY and CDR2 is SVGEGT. Losses at the gene ends were 10 bases for V and 2 bases for J; bases not matched to a gene: 20. The CDR3 is made up of 18 amino acids.

This chain uses TRBV2 with TRBJ1-1, with 8 bases matching TRBD1. Looked up from germline, CDR1 is SNHLY and CDR2 is FYNNEI. Trimming at V came to 4 bases and at J to 1 base, leaving 2 bases not matched to a gene. CDR3 size: 14 residues. The CDR3 DNA follows: TGTGCCAGCAGTGGGGGACAGGCGAACACTGAAGCTTTCTTT. Protein: CASSGGQANTEAFF.